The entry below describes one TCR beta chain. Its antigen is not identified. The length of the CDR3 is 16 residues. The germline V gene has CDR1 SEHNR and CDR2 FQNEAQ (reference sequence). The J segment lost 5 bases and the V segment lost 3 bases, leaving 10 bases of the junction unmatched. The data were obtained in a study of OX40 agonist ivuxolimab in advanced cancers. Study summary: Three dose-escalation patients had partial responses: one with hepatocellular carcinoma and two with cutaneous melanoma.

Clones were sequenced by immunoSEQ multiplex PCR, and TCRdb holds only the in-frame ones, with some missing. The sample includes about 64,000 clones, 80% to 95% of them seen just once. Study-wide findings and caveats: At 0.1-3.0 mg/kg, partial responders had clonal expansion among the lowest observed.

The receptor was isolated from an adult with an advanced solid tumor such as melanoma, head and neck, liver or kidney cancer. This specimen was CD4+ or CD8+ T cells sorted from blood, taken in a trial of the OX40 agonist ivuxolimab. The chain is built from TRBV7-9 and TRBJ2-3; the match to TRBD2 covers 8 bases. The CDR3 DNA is TGTGCCAGCAGCTTGAGAGAAGTGCTAGCGGGAGATACGCAGTATTTT. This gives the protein CASSLREVLAGDTQYF.